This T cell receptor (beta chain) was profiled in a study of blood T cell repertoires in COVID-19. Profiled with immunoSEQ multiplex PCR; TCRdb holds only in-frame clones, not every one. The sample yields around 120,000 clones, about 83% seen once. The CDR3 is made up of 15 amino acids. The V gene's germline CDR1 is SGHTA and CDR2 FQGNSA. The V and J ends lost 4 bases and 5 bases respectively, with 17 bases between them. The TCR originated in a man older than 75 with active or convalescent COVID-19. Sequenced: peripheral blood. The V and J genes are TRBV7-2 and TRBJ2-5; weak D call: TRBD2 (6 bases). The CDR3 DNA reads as TGTGCCAGCAGCTCAAACGGGAACCGGGGGGAGACCCAGTACTTC. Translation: CASSSNGNRGETQYF.